This T cell receptor (beta chain) was found in a study of beta chain features in type 1 diabetes. The J segment lost 8 bases and the V segment lost 6 bases, leaving 6 bases of the junction unmatched. This CDR3 region has 13 residues. Per germline, CDR1 SGHRS and CDR2 YFSETQ. Of the isolated RNA, all was reverse transcribed, and so the sequenced material was expressed TCRB transcripts. Clones were sequenced by immunoSEQ multiplex PCR, and TCRdb holds only the in-frame ones, with some missing. Of roughly 140,000 clones in the sample, about 7.3% were seen once. The study, taken as a whole, reports: Compared with healthy donors, patients appeared to share more similar naive, central memory and regulatory TCRB repertoires. PCR might preferentially amplify shorter templates, equally in patients and controls. Moderate yet significant TCRB CDR3 shortening was seen in Type 1 diabetes patients in all four CD4+ subsets.

The authors took one heparinised blood draw, averaging about 120 mL, from each donor. As for this clone: Its antigen is unidentified.

The clonotype comes from a man younger than 30 in good health. V is TRBV5-1 and J is TRBJ1-2; 11 nucleotides line up with TRBD1. Sequenced sample: central memory CD4+ T cells from blood. The DNA for the CDR3 is TGCGCCAGCATGGGACAGGGGGTAGGAGGCTACACCTTC. Residues: CASMGQGVGGYTF. The full variable domain, in which reference TRBV5-1 and TRBJ1-2 provide the parts outside the CDR3, is KAGVTQTPRYLIKTRGQQVTLSCSPISGHRSVSWYQQTPGQGLQFLFEYFSETQRNKGNFPGRFSGRQFSNSRSEMNVSTLELGDSALYLCASMGQGVGGYTFGSGTRLTVV.